The 16 T cell receptor beta chains given below trace back to one sample, sequenced in a study of shared clonotypes between healthy human individuals. Clones were sequenced by immunoSEQ multiplex PCR, and TCRdb holds only the in-frame ones, with some missing. Here the sample spans about 2.4 million clones, over 85% being singletons. Material: naive CD4+ T cells sorted from blood. The sample's subset: CD45RA+ positively selected. The receptors derive from a man younger than 35 in good health.

The chain links TRBV18 to TRBJ2-3; unclear D gene. The CDR3 is made up of 14 amino acids. Germline V gene lookup returns CDR1 KGHSH and CDR2 LQKENI. Trimming cost V 6 bases and J 2 bases, with 12 bases left between them. The CDR3 region has the DNA TGTGCCAGCTCCGTCAGTAGGAACACAGATACGCAGTATTTT. This translates into CASSVSRNTDTQYF.

The V and J genes are TRBV4-3 and TRBJ2-3; 12 bases match TRBD2. Trimming removed 1 base from V and 8 bases from J; junction bases left unmatched: 7. The CDR3 runs to 16 residues. Germline-derived CDR1 and CDR2 are LGHNA and YSLEER. The CDR3 DNA reads TGCGCCAGCAGCCAAGGTCAGACTAGCGGGAGAGGTACGCAGTATTTT. Its protein is CASSQGQTSGRGTQYF.

The genes are TRBV25-1 and TRBJ2-1; D uncertain. This CDR3 contains 14 residues. Looked up from germline, CDR1 is MGHDK and CDR2 is SYGVNS. V gave up 1 base and J gave up 6 bases, with 10 bases separating them. The CDR3 DNA reads as TGTGCCAGCAGTGAATTTTACCGTTCCAATGAGCAGTTCTTC. This gives the protein CASSEFYRSNEQFF. The variable domain in full, completed from reference TRBV25-1 and TRBJ2-1, reads EADIYQTPRYLVIGTGKKITLECSQTMGHDKMYWYQQDPGMELHLIHYSYGVNSTEKGDLSSESTVSRIRTEHFPLTLESARPSHTSQYLCASSEFYRSNEQFFGPGTRLTVL.

This rearrangement joins TRBV7-9 to TRBJ1-6; D gene unclear. The CDR3 covers 13 residues. The V end lost 2 bases, the J end lost 5 bases, and 4 bases lay between the germline ends. Germline V gives CDR1 SEHNR, CDR2 FQNEAQ (reference sequence). The CDR3 region has the DNA TGTGCCAGCAGCTTACCTCATAATTCACCCCTCCACTTT. Its translation is CASSLPHNSPLHF.

The table lists this clone with a count of one. The chain combines TRBV10-3 with TRBJ2-1; D is uncertain. Per germline, CDR1 ENHRY and CDR2 SYGVKD. CDR3 length: 14 residues. V dropped 6 bases and J dropped 8 bases, with 17 bases sitting between them. As DNA, the CDR3 is TGTGCCATCAGGGACCCTATAGAGGCCGATGAGCAGTTCTTC. Translation gives CAIRDPIEADEQFF.

CDR3 protein: CAWRIRGGNSPLHF. CDR3 in DNA: TGTGCCTGGAGGATCCGGGGCGGCAATTCACCCCTCCACTTT. The J gene is TRBJ1-6, the V gene TRBV30, with D possibly matching TRBD1 (5 bases). From germline, CDR1 is GTSNPN and CDR2 SVGIG (reference sequence). Trimming stripped 3 bases from V and 7 bases from J, with 13 bases between. This CDR3 region has 14 residues.

The genes are TRBV27 and TRBJ2-5; a possible D gene is TRBD2 (5 bases). Trimming left V 4 bases short and J 1 base short, with 7 bases between. Germline V lookup: CDR1 MNHEY, CDR2 SMNVEV (reference sequence). The CDR3 extends over 13 amino acids. CDR3 residues: CASSSGIQETQYF. The CDR3 DNA reads as TGTGCCAGCAGTTCCGGGATCCAAGAGACCCAGTACTTC.

The CDR3 region has the DNA TGTGCCAGCAGTTTGGGGCCCAAAGCTTTCTTT. Translating gives CASSLGPKAFF. This chain links TRBV6-1 with TRBJ1-1, with D maybe TRBD1 (5 bases). Germline lookup yields CDR1 MNHNS and CDR2 SASEGT. CDR3 length: 11 residues. V lost 5 bases to trimming and J lost 9 bases, with 10 bases between them.

In its sample, this clone was seen once. Other DNA sequences from this sample encode an identical CDR3 as well. This chain connects TRBV18 to TRBJ2-1; TRBD2 is a possible D gene (6 bases). Germline CDR1 and CDR2: KGHSH and LQKENI. Between the trimmed V and J ends, which lost 3 bases and 4 bases, there was a span of 16 bases. The CDR3 extends over 16 amino acids. The CDR3 is CASSPPGLAVYNEQFF. The CDR3 bases are TGTGCCAGCTCACCGCCTGGGTTAGCGGTTTACAATGAGCAGTTCTTC.

The chain joins TRBV5-4 to TRBJ2-2, with 10 bases aligning to TRBD2. V gave up 2 bases and J gave up 6 bases; unmatched junction bases: 7. CDR3 length: 16 residues. Germline V gives CDR1 SGHNT, CDR2 YYREEE (reference sequence). The CDR3 coding sequence is TGTGCCAGCAGCTTATTAGCGGGGGGTGCTCCCGGGGAGCTGTTTTTT. This codes for CASSLLAGGAPGELFF.

The table lists this clone with a count of one. V gene TRBV5-4 combines with J gene TRBJ2-7; 11 bases align to TRBD2. This CDR3 has 14 amino acids. The germline CDR1 and CDR2 sequences are SGHNT and YYREEE (reference sequence). Trimming at V came to 2 bases and at J to 6 bases, leaving 4 bases not matched to a gene. The chain's CDR3 is CASSFTLAGVEQYF. DNA of the CDR3: TGTGCCAGCAGCTTTACACTAGCGGGAGTCGAGCAGTACTTC.

This clone was seen a single time. The genes are TRBV5-1 and TRBJ1-1; a possible D gene is TRBD1 (5 bases). From germline, CDR1 is SGHRS and CDR2 YFSETQ. V was shortened by 4 bases and J by 1 base, with 17 bases between the two germline ends. The CDR3 runs to 16 residues. For the CDR3, the DNA is TGCGCCAGCAGCCCGCGGTCTGGGACGGAGAACACTGAAGCTTTCTTT. Its protein is CASSPRSGTENTEAFF.

The chain couples TRBV18 to TRBJ1-4, with 8 bases fitting TRBD1. CDR1 KGHSH and CDR2 LQKENI come from the germline V gene. The V gene end was trimmed by 5 bases and the J gene end by 3 bases; junction bases not matched to a gene: 5. The CDR3 is made up of 15 amino acids. CDR3 nucleotides: TGTGCCAGCTCAAACCGACAGGGGTCTAATGAAAAACTGTTTTTT. This sequence encodes CASSNRQGSNEKLFF.

This chain connects TRBV5-1 to TRBJ2-7; 7 bases are shared with TRBD1. This CDR3 has 16 residues. Germline-derived CDR1 and CDR2 are SGHRS and YFSETQ. The V and J ends lost 4 bases and 2 bases, in that order; junction bases with no gene match: 12. The CDR3 loop reads CASSVPTGTDPYEQYF. The CDR3 coding sequence is TGCGCCAGCAGCGTCCCCACCGGGACAGACCCCTACGAGCAGTACTTC.

The chain is built from TRBV10-3 and TRBJ2-1; D is possibly TRBD2 (5 bases). The CDR3 is 13 amino acids. Germline CDR1 reads ENHRY; CDR2 reads SYGVKD. Trimming pared 2 bases from V and 8 bases from J, leaving 10 bases between. CDR3 loop: CAISEPSIDEQFF. Written as DNA, the CDR3 is TGTGCCATCAGTGAGCCTAGCATCGATGAGCAGTTCTTC.

This sequence joins TRBV5-1 and TRBJ2-7, with 9 nucleotides matching TRBD1. V lost 4 bases and J lost 5; bases outside the gene matches: 10. Germline V lookup: CDR1 SGHRS, CDR2 YFSETQ. This CDR3 comprises 15 residues. The CDR3 DNA sequence: TGCGCCAGCAGCCCGGGACAGGGTCTTATGGACGAGCAGTACTTC. Translating gives CASSPGQGLMDEQYF.